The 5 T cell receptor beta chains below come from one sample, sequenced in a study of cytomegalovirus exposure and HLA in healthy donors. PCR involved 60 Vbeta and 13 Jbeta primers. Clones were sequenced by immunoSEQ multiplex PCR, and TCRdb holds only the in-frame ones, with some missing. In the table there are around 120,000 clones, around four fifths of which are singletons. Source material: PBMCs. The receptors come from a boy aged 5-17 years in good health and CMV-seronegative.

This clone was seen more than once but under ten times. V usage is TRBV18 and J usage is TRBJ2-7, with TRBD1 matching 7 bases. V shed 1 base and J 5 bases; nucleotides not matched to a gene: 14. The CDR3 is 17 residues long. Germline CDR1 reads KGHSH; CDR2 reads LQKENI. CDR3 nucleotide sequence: TGTGCCAGCTCACCACAGTCCATTGACAGGGCGTCCCACGAGCAGTACTTC. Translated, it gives CASSPQSIDRASHEQYF.

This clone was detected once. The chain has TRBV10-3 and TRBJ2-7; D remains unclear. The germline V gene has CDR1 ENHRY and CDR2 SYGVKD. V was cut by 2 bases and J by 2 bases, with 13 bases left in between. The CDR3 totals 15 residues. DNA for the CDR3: TGTGCCATCAGTGAGGGCGGTGAATGGCCCTACGAGCAGTACTTC. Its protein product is CAISEGGEWPYEQYF.

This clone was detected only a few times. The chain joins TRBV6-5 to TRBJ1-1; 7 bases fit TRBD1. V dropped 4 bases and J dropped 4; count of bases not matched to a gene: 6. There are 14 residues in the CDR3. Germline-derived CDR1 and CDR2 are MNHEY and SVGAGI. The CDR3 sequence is CASSFQGGGTEAFF. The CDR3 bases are TGTGCCAGCAGTTTCCAGGGGGGAGGCACTGAAGCTTTCTTT.

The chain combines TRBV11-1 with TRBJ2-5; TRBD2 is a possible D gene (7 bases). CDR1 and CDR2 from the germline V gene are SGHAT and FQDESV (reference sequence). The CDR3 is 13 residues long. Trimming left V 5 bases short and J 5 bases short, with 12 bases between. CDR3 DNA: TGTGCCAGCAGCCCCGGGGGGCGGGAGACCCAGTACTTC. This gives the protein CASSPGGRETQYF.

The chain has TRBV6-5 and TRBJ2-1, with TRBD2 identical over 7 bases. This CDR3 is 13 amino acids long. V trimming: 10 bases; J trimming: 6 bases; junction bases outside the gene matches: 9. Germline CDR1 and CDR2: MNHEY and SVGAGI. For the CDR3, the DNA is TGTGCCACCCGGGCTAGCGGCGGCAATGAGCAGTTCTTC. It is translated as CATRASGGNEQFF.